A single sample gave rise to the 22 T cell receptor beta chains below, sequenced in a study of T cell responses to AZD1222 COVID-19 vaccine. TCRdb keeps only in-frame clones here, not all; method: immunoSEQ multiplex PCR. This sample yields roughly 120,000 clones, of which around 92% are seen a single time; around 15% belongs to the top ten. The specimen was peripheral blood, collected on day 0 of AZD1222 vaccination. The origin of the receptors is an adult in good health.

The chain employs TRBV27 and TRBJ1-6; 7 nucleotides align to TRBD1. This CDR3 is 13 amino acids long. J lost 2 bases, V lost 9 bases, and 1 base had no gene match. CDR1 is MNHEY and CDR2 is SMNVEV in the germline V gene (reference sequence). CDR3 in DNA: TGTGCCAGTACAGGGGCCTATAATTCACCCCTCCACTTT. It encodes CASTGAYNSPLHF.

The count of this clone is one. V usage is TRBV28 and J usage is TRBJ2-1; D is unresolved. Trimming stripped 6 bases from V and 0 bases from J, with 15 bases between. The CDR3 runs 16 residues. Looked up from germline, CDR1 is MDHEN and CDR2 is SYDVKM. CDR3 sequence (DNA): TGTGCCAGCAGGTTGGATGGGATGAGCTCCTACAATGAGCAGTTCTTC. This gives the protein CASRLDGMSSYNEQFF.

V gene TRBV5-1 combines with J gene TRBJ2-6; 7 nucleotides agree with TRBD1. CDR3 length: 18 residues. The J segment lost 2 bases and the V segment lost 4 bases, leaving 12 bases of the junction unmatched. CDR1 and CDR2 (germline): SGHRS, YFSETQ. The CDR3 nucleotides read TGCGCCAGCAGCACCAGGGCAATTACAGGGGCTGGGGCCAACGTCCTGACTTTC. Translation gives CASSTRAITGAGANVLTF.

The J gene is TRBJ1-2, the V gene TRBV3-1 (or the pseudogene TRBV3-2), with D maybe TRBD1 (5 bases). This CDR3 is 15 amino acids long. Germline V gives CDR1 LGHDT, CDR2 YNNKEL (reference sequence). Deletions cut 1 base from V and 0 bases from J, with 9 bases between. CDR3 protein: CASSQVQGPNYGYTF. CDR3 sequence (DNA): TGTGCCAGCAGCCAAGTTCAGGGTCCTAACTATGGCTACACCTTC.

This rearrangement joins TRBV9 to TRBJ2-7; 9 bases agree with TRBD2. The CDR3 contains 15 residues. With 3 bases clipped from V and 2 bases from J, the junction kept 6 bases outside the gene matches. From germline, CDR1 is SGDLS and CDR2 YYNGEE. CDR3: CASSGSGSPTYEQYF. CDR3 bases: TGTGCCAGCAGCGGTAGCGGGAGTCCTACCTACGAGCAGTACTTC.

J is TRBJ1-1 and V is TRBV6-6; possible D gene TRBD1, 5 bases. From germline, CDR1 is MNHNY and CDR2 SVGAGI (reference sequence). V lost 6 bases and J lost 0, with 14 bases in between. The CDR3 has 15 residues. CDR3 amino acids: CASRWGDGMNTEAFF. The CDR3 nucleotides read TGTGCCAGCAGGTGGGGGGACGGCATGAACACTGAAGCTTTCTTT.

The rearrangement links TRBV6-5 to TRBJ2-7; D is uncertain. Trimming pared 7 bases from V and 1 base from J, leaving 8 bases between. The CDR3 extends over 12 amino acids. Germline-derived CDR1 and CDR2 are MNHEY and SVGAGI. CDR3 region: CASKDGSYEQYF. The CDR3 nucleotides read TGTGCCAGCAAGGACGGATCCTACGAGCAGTACTTC.

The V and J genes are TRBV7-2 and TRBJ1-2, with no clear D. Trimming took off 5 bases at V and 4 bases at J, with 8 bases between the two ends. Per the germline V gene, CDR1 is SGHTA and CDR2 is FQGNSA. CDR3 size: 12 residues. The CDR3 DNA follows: TGTGCCAGCAGCGTTCGGGCCTATGGCTACACCTTC. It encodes CASSVRAYGYTF.

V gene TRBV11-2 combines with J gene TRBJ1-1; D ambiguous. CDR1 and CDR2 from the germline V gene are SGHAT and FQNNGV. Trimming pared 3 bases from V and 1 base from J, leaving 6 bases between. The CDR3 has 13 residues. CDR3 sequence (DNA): TGTGCCAGCAGCTTCGGTGGGAACACTGAAGCTTTCTTT. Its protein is CASSFGGNTEAFF.

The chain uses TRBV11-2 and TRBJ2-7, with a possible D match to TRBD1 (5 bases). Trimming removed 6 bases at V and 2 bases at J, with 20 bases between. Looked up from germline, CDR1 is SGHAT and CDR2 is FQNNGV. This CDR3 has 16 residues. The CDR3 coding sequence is TGTGCCAGCAGGGACATGAAGGGCCCCACGACCTACGAGCAGTACTTC. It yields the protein CASRDMKGPTTYEQYF. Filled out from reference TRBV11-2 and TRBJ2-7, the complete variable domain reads EAGVAQSPRYKIIEKRQSVAFWCNPISGHATLYWYQQILGQGPKLLIQFQNNGVVDDSQLPKDRFSAERLKGVDSTLKIQPAKLEDSAVYLCASRDMKGPTTYEQYFGPGTRLTVT.

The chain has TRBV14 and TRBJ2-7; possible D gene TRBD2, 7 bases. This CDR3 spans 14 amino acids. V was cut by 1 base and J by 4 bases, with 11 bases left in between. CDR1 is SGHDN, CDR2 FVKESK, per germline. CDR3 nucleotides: TGTGCCAGCAGCCAAGTCGGGGGGCTTTACGAGCAGTACTTC. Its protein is CASSQVGGLYEQYF.

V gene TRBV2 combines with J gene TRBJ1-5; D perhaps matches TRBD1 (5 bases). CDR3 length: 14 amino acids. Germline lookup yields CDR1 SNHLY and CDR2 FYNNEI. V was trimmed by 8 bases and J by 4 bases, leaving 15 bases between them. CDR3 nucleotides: TGTGCCAGCCGATACCGGGACGGTAATCAGCCCCAGCATTTT. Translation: CASRYRDGNQPQHF.

The CDR3: CAISKVGTEAFF. CDR3 DNA: TGTGCCATCAGTAAGGTTGGCACTGAAGCTTTCTTT. The chain uses TRBV10-3 and TRBJ1-1; D remains unclear. V was trimmed by 5 bases and J by 4 bases, leaving 8 bases between them. The CDR3 consists of 12 residues. The germline gives CDR1 ENHRY, CDR2 SYGVKD.

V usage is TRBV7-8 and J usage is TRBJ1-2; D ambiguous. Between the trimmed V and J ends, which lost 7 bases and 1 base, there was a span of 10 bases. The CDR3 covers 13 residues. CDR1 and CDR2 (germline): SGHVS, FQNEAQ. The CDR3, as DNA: TGTGCCAGCACCCCCAACAGTAACTATGGCTACACCTTC. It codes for CASTPNSNYGYTF.

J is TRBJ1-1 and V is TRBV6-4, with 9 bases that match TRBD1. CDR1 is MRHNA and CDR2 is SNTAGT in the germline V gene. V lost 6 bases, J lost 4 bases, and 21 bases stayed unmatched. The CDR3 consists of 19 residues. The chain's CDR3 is CASSKTPRQGEGRGTEAFF. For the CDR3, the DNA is TGTGCCAGCAGCAAAACCCCCCGACAGGGGGAAGGACGGGGCACTGAAGCTTTCTTT.

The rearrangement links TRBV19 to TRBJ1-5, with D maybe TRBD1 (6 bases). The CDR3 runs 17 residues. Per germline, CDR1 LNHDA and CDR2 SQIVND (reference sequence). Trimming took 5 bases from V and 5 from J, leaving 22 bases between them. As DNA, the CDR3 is TGTGCCAGTAGTTCCGTTCAGGCAGGGGCGGGTTATCAGCCCCAGCATTTT. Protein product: CASSSVQAGAGYQPQHF. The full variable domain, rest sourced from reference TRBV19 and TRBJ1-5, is DGGITQSPKYLFRKEGQNVTLSCEQNLNHDAMYWYRQDPGQGLRLIYYSQIVNDFQKGDIAEGYSVSREKKESFPLTVTSAQKNPTAFYLCASSSVQAGAGYQPQHFGDGTRLSIL.

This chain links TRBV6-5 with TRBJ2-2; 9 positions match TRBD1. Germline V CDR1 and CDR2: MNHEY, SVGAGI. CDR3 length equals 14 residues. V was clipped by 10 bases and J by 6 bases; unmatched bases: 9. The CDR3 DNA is TGTGCCACCCCCCGGGACAGGGAAGCCGGGGAGCTGTTTTTT. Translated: CATPRDREAGELFF.

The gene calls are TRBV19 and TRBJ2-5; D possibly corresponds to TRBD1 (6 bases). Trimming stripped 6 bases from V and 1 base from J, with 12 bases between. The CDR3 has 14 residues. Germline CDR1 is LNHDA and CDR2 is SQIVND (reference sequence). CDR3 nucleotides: TGTGCCAGTAGCCCCAGGGGCCTCCAAGAGACCCAGTACTTC. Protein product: CASSPRGLQETQYF.

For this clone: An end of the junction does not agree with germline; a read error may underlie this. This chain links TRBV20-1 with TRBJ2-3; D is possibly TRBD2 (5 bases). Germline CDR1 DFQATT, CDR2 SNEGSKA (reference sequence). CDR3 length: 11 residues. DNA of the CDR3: TGCAGTGCATTTGGAGGAATTAGTGGGGATTTT. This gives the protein CSAFGGISGDF.

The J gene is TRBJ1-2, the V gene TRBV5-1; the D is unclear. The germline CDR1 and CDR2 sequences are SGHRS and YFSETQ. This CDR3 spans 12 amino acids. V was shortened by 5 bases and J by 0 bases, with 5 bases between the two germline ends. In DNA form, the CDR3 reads TGCGCCAGCAGTACAGCTAACTATGGCTACACCTTC. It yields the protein CASSTANYGYTF.

Here the CDR3 DNA reads TGTGCCAGCAGTTCGGCCTCCGTTAATTCACCCCTCCACTTT. This encodes CASSSASVNSPLHF. The chain is built from TRBV27 and TRBJ1-6; D not certain. This CDR3 spans 14 amino acids. Trimming left V 4 bases short and J 6 bases short, with 10 bases between. The V gene's germline CDR1 is MNHEY and CDR2 SMNVEV (reference sequence).

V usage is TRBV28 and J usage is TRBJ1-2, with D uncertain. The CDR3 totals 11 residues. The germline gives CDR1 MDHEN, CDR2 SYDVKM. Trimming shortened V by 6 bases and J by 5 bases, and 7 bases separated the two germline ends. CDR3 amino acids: CASSRKYGYTF. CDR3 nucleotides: TGTGCCAGCAGCCGGAAGTATGGCTACACCTTC.